The clone carrying this T cell receptor (beta chain) has more than one count but fewer than ten. The antigen is undetermined. Libraries were prepared by immunoSEQ multiplex PCR; TCRdb keeps only in-frame clonotypes and omits some of them. The repertoire holds about 130,000 clones, with 75% to 90% as singletons. The source of the sample is a study of identifying expanded T cells in peripheral blood. Whole-study results and caveats: About 1.3 clones differed between technical replicates, versus around 16 and 19 over time. Two-week clone count variance significantly increased as total template count grew.

Sequenced input: blood. The clonotype originates from a person aged 18 to 69 in good health.

Here the CDR3 DNA reads TGTGCCAGCAGCAACGGACCGTCCTACGAGCAGTACTTC. Its translation is CASSNGPSYEQYF. The chain uses TRBV5-4 and TRBJ2-7; D unclear. The CDR3 covers 13 residues. Trimming stripped 4 bases from V and 1 base from J, with 9 bases between. Germline CDR1 is SGHNT and CDR2 is YYREEE (reference sequence).